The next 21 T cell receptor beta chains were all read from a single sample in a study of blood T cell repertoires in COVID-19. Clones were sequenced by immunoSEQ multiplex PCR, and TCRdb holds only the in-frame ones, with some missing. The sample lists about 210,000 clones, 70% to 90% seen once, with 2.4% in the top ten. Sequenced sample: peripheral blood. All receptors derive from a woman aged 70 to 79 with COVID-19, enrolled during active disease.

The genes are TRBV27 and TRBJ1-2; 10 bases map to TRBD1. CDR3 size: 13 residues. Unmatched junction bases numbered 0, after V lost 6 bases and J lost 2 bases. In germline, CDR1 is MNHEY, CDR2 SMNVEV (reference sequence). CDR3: CASRTGGNYGYTF. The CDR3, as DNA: TGTGCCAGCAGGACAGGGGGCAACTATGGCTACACCTTC.

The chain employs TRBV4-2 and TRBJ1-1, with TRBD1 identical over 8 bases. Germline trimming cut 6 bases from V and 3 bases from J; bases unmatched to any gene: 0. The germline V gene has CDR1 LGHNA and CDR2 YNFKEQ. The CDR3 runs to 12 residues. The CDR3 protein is CASRTGDTEAFF. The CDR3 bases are TGTGCCAGCAGGACAGGGGACACTGAAGCTTTCTTT.

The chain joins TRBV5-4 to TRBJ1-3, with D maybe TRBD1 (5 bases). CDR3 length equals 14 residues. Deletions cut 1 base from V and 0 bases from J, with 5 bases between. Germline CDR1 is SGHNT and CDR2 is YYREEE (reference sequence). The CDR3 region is CASSLRGSGNTIYF. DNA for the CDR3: TGTGCCAGCAGCTTGAGGGGCTCTGGAAACACCATATATTTT. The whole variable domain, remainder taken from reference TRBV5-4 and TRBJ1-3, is ETGVTQSPTHLIKTRGQQVTLRCSSQSGHNTVSWYQQALGQGPQFIFQYYREEENGRGNFPPRFSGLQFPNYSSELNVNALELDDSALYLCASSLRGSGNTIYFGEGSWLTVV.

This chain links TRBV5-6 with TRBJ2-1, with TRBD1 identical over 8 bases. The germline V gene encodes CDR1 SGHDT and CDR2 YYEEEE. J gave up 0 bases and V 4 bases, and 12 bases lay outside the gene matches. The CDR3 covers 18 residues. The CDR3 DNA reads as TGTGCCAGCAGCCGAGTTTTGGACAGGGAAAGCTCCTACAATGAGCAGTTCTTC. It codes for CASSRVLDRESSYNEQFF. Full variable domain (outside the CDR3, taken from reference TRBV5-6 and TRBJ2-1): DAGVTQSPTHLIKTRGQQVTLRCSPKSGHDTVSWYQQALGQGPQFIFQYYEEEERQRGNFPDRFSGHQFPNYSSELNVNALLLGDSALYLCASSRVLDRESSYNEQFFGPGTRLTVL.

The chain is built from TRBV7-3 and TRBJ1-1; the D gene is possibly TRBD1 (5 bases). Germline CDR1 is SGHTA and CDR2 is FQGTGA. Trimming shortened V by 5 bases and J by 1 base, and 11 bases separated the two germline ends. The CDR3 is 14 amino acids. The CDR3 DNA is TGTGCCAGCAGCCTCCGGGGGGAGAACACTGAAGCTTTCTTT. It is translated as CASSLRGENTEAFF.

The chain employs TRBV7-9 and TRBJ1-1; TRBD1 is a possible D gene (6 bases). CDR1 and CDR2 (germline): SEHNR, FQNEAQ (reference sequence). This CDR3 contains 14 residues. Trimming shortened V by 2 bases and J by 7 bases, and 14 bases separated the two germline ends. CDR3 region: CASSLSHREHEAFF. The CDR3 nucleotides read TGTGCCAGCAGCTTATCTCACAGGGAACATGAAGCTTTCTTT. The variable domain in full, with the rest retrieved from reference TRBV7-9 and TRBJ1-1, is DTGVSQNPRHKITKRGQNVTFRCDPISEHNRLYWYRQTLGQGPEFLTYFQNEAQLEKSRLLSDRFSAERPKGSFSTLEIQRTEQGDSAMYLCASSLSHREHEAFFGQGTRLTVV.

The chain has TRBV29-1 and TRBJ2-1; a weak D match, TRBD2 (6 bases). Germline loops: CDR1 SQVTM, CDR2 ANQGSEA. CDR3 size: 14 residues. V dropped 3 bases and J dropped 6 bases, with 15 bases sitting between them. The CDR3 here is CSVERGLKANEQFF. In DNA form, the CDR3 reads TGCAGCGTTGAGCGGGGACTTAAGGCCAATGAGCAGTTCTTC.

The CDR3 DNA reads TGTGCCAGCAGTCGGGGGGATCAGCCCCAGCATTTT. This encodes CASSRGDQPQHF. The V call is TRBV28, the J call TRBJ1-5; TRBD1 is a possible D gene (5 bases). The germline V and J ends were trimmed by 5 bases and 5 bases, with 7 bases remaining between them. The CDR3 runs 12 residues. CDR1 is MDHEN, CDR2 SYDVKM, per germline.

Written as DNA, the CDR3 is TGTGCCAGCAGCCAAGGAGTTGGCTACACCTTC. It translates to CASSQGVGYTF. The chain couples TRBV3-1 (or the pseudogene TRBV3-2) to TRBJ1-2; D gene uncertain. Germline V gene data show CDR1 as LGHDT and CDR2 as YNNKEL (reference sequence). The CDR3 is 11 residues long. Trimming stripped 1 base from V and 7 bases from J, with 4 bases between.

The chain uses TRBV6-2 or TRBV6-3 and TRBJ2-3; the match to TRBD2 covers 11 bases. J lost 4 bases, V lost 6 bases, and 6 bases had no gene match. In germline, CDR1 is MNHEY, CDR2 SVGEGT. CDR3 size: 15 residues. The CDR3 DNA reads TGTGCCAGCAGCAAACTAGCGGGAGTATCAGATACGCAGTATTTT. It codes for CASSKLAGVSDTQYF.

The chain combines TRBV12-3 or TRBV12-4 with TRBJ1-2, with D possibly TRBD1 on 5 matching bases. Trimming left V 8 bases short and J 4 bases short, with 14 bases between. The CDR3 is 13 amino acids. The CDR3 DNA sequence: TGTGCCAGCTTTGCTGAGACAGCCTATGGCTACACCTTC. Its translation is CASFAETAYGYTF.

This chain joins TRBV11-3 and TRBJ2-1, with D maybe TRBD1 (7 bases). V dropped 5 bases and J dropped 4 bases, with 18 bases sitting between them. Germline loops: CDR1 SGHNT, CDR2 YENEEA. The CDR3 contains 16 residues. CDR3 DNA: TGTGCCAGCAGCCGAGGCGGGACAGCTATTTACAATGAGCAGTTCTTC. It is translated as CASSRGGTAIYNEQFF.

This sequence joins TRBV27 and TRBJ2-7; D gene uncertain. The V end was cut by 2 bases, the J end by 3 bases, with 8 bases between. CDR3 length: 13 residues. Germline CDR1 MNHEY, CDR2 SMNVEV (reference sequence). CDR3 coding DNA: TGTGCCAGCAGTTTAGGCCGGGTCTACGAGCAGTACTTC. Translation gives CASSLGRVYEQYF.

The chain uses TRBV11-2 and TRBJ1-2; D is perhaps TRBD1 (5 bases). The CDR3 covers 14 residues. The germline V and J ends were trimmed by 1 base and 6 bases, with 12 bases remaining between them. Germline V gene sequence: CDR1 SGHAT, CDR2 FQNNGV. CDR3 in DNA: TGTGCCAGCAGCTTAGCCGGGGGACCGAATGGCTACACCTTC. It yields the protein CASSLAGGPNGYTF.

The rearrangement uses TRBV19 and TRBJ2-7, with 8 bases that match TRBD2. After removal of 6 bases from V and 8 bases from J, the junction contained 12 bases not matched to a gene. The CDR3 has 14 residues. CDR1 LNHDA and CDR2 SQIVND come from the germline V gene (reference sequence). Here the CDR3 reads CASSPGGGRDQQYF. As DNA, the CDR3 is TGTGCCAGTAGCCCAGGCGGGGGGCGCGACCAGCAGTACTTC.

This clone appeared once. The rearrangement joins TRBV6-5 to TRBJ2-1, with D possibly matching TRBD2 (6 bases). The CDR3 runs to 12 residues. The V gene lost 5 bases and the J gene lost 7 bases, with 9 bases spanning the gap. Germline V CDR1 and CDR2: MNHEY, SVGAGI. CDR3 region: CASSRTTNEQFF. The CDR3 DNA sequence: TGTGCCAGCAGTCGGACTACAAATGAGCAGTTCTTC.

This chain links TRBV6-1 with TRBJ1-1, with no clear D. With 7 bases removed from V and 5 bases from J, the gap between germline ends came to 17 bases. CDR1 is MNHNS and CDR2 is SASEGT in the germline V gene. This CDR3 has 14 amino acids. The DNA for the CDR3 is TGTGCCAGCACCCGAGACGGGAGAAAGACTGAAGCTTTCTTT. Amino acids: CASTRDGRKTEAFF.

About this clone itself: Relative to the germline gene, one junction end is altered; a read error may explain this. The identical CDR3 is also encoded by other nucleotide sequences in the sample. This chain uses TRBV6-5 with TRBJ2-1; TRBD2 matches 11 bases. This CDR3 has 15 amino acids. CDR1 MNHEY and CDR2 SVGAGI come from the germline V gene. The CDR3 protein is CASSYSSGRRNEQFF. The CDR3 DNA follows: TGTGCCAGCAGCTACTCTAGCGGGAGGCGTAATGAGCAGTTCTTC.

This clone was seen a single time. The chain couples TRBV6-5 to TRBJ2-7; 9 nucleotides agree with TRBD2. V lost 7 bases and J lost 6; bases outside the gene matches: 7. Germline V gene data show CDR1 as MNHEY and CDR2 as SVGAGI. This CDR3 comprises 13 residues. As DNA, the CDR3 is TGTGCCAGCACGCTTAGCGGGAGTAGCGAGCAGTACTTC. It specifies CASTLSGSSEQYF.

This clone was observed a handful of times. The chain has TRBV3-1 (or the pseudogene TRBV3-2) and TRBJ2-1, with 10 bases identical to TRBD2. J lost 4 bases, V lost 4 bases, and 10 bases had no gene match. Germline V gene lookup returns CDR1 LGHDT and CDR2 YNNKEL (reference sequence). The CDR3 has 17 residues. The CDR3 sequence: CASSLGGLAGAYNEQFF. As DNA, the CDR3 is TGTGCCAGCAGCCTAGGGGGTCTAGCGGGAGCTTACAATGAGCAGTTCTTC.

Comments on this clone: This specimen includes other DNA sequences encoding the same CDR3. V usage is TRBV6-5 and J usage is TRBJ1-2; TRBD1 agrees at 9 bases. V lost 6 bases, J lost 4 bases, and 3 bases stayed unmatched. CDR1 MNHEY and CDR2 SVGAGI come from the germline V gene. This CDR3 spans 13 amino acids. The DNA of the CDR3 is TGTGCCAGCAGAGGGACAGGGTTCTATGGCTACACCTTC. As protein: CASRGTGFYGYTF.